This passage covers 7 T cell receptor beta chains from one sample sequenced in a study of metastatic and nonmetastatic thyroid tumors. TCRdb reanalyzed the PCR reads with MiXCR. Here the sample spans 30,000 to 35,000 clones, 20% to 25% being singletons. Treatment of any kind had been given to no patient before thyroid surgery. Input material: tumor tissue. The receptors shown here come from a male donor with papillary thyroid cancer or a benign thyroid nodule (not recorded which). Some clones in this sample may be carry-over from other donors' samples.

In this sample, this clone turned up many times. The chain is built from TRBV25-1 and TRBJ2-5, with 8 bases identical to TRBD2. Germline lookup yields CDR1 MGHDK and CDR2 SYGVNS. V was pared by 3 bases and J by 4 bases, with 10 bases of the junction left unmatched. The CDR3 is 16 residues long. The CDR3 bases are TGTGCCAGCAGTGATCAATGGAGCGGGAGTATAGAGACCCAGTACTTC. Amino acid sequence: CASSDQWSGSIETQYF. Looking up the rest from reference TRBV25-1 and TRBJ2-5 gives the full variable domain: EADIYQTPRYLVIGTGKKITLECSQTMGHDKMYWYQQDPGMELHLIHYSYGVNSTEKGDLSSESTVSRIRTEHFPLTLESARPSHTSQYLCASSDQWSGSIETQYFGPGTRLLVL.

This clone was detected a few times. The CDR3 DNA sequence: TGTGCCAGCAGCCCTCTCGGTTCAGTTTCCGATGAGCAGTTCTTC. It yields the protein CASSPLGSVSDEQFF. The V and J genes are TRBV11-1 and TRBJ2-1; D call uncertain. There are 15 residues in the CDR3. The germline V gene has CDR1 SGHAT and CDR2 FQDESV (reference sequence). V lost 5 bases and J lost 8, with 19 bases in between.

This clone was detected only a few times. This CDR3 is missing its conserved last phenylalanine or tryptophan, likely due to a read error. This chain joins TRBV6-5 and TRBJ2-3, with D maybe TRBD1 (6 bases). V was shortened by 4 bases and J by 3 bases, with 11 bases between the two germline ends. Per the germline V gene, CDR1 is MNHEY and CDR2 is SVGAGI. The CDR3 has 14 amino acids. The CDR3, as DNA: TGTGCCAGCAGTTCGGCCAGGGGTACAGATACGCAGTATTCT. Translating it yields CASSSARGTDTQYS.

This clone is labeled medium-sized. The V gene is TRBV6-1, the J gene TRBJ2-1; D is unclear. The germline gives CDR1 MNHNS, CDR2 SASEGT. V was clipped by 4 bases and J by 9 bases, with 7 bases between them. CDR3 length: 11 residues. CDR3 coding DNA: TGTGCCAGCAGTGTACGATCTGAGCAGTTCTTC. Translated: CASSVRSEQFF.

Many counts were recorded for this clone. This rearrangement joins TRBV5-6 to TRBJ1-1; tentative D call: TRBD1 (6 bases). There are 14 residues in the CDR3. Per germline, CDR1 SGHDT and CDR2 YYEEEE. The germline V and J ends were trimmed by 3 bases and 0 bases, with 9 bases remaining between them. The CDR3 bases are TGTGCCAGCAGCTCATACAGGGTGAACACTGAAGCTTTCTTT. Encoded protein: CASSSYRVNTEAFF.

The table lists this clone with a few counts. CDR3 loop: CASSPGTNEQYF. CDR3 sequence (DNA): TGTGCCAGTAGTCCGGGGACTAACGAGCAGTACTTC. The chain recombines TRBV19 with TRBJ2-7, with 7 bases aligning to TRBD2. V dropped 5 bases and J dropped 5; count of bases not matched to a gene: 3. This CDR3 region has 12 residues. CDR1 is LNHDA, CDR2 SQIVND, per germline (reference sequence).

Sample share makes this clone medium-sized (0.01 to 0.1%). The J gene is TRBJ2-1, the V gene TRBV19, with D perhaps matching TRBD2 (6 bases). CDR3 length equals 13 residues. The V and J ends lost 7 bases and 8 bases respectively, with 15 bases between them. The germline V gene encodes CDR1 LNHDA and CDR2 SQIVND (reference sequence). CDR3 loop: CASKVLAGDEQFF. The CDR3 nucleotides read TGTGCCAGTAAGGTACTAGCTGGCGATGAGCAGTTCTTC.